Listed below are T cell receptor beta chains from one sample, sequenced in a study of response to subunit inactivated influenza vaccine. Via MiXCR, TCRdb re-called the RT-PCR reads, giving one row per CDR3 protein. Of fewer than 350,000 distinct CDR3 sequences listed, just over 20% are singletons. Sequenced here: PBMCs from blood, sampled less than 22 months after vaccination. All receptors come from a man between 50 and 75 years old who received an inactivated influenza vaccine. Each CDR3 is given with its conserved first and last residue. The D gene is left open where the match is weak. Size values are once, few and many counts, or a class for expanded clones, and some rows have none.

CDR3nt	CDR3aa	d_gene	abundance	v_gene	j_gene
TGCGCCAGCAGCCCGTCGACAGCGTTGAATATCTATGGCTACACCTTC	CASSPSTALNIYGYTF	.	many	TRBV5-1	TRBJ1-2
TGTGCCAGCAGTTTGTGGGACAGGGGCTATGGCTACACCTTC	CASSLWDRGYGYTF	TRBD1	.	TRBV28	TRBJ1-2
TGCGCCAGCAGCCAAAGTATGGCCGGGGTGTCTCAGCCCCAGCATTTT	CASSQSMAGVSQPQHF	.	many	TRBV4-1	TRBJ1-5
TGTGCCAGCAGTTTCCGGGGGGGCAACACCGGGGAGCTGTTTTTT	CASSFRGGNTGELFF	TRBD2	few	TRBV12-3/TRBV12-4	TRBJ2-2
TGCAGCGTTGAAGGTCCGGGTCGAGGTGAAAAACTGTTTTTT	CSVEGPGRGEKLFF	.	.	TRBV29-1	TRBJ1-4
TGTGCCAGCAGCCAAGATCAGGACAGCCCCTATGGCTACACCTTC	CASSQDQDSPYGYTF	.	.	TRBV3-1	TRBJ1-2
TGTGCCAGCAGCCCCGGGACAGCAAACACGGTTAATCTCTTT	CASSPGTANTVNLF	TRBD1	.	TRBV7-9	TRBJ1-1
TGCAGTGCTAGAGATGGGAGGGGGGACAGAGAGACCCAGTACTTC	CSARDGRGDRETQYF	.	.	TRBV20-1	TRBJ2-5
TGCGCCAGCAGCTTGGCCTTGGGGCCGATTGGCACCGGGGAGCTGTTTTTT	CASSLALGPIGTGELFF	.	many	TRBV5-1	TRBJ2-2
TGTGCCAGCAGCAAGCAAGAGACCCAGTACTTC	CASSKQETQYF	.	few	TRBV7-9	TRBJ2-5
TGTGCCAGTAGTATACAAACAGGGTCTAATCAGCCCCAGCATTTT	CASSIQTGSNQPQHF	.	.	TRBV19	TRBJ1-5
TGCGCCAGCAGCCAATGGACAGGGGACGGCATTCAGTACTTC	CASSQWTGDGIQYF	TRBD1	few	TRBV4-3	TRBJ2-4
TGTGCCAGTAGTATAGATTTAAACACTGAAGCTTTCTTT	CASSIDLNTEAFF	.	many	TRBV19	TRBJ1-1
TGCGCCAGCAGGGGTTCCAGGGTCCACGAGCAGTACTTC	CASRGSRVHEQYF	.	few	TRBV5-1	TRBJ2-7
TGTGCCAGCAGTACGCGACGGGTCCACTTT	CASSTRRVHF	.	many	TRBV28	TRBJ1-6
TGTGCCAGCAGCTTGGTGTCCGGGACAAACGAGCAGTACTTC	CASSLVSGTNEQYF	.	.	TRBV11-2	TRBJ2-7
TGTGCCAGTAGTTATAGACTAGTCGACAGTTACAATGAGCAGTTCTTC	CASSYRLVDSYNEQFF	.	.	TRBV19	TRBJ2-1
TGTGCCAGCAGCTTGTTAGAGCTGGGACAGGGGATCTATGGCTACACCTTC	CASSLLELGQGIYGYTF	TRBD1	few	TRBV7-9	TRBJ1-2
TGTGCCAGCTCACGGTCGGGGGCCCCCCCAGGAGTCTCTGAAGCTTTCTTT	CASSRSGAPPGVSEAFF	.	.	TRBV18	TRBJ1-1
TGTGCCAGCAGTTTACTCAGGGGAGGTTACGAGCAGTACTTC	CASSLLRGGYEQYF	.	few	TRBV12-3/TRBV12-4	TRBJ2-7
TGTGCCAGCAGCATCCTGACAGACACAGATACGCAGTATTTT	CASSILTDTDTQYF	.	.	TRBV7-9	TRBJ2-3
TGTGCCTGGATCCAGGGCGGGCGGTCCTATAATTCACCCCTCCACTTT	CAWIQGGRSYNSPLHF	.	few	TRBV30	TRBJ1-6
TGCAGTGCTAGTTCGCAGCCCTACGAGCAGTACTTC	CSASSQPYEQYF	.	.	TRBV20-1	TRBJ2-7
TGCAGCGTCTCCCTCCCCAGTTCCTACGAGCAGTACTTC	CSVSLPSSYEQYF	.	many	TRBV29-1	TRBJ2-7
TGTGCCAGCAGTTTGGACTCCGTAAGCGGCTACACCTTC	CASSLDSVSGYTF	.	once	TRBV12-3/TRBV12-4	TRBJ1-2
TGTGCCACTCGGGGTACCAACACCGGGGAGCTGTTTTTT	CATRGTNTGELFF	.	.	TRBV3-1	TRBJ2-2
TGTGCCAGCAGCTTAGTAGAACTTCGATCAGAGACCCAGTACTTC	CASSLVELRSETQYF	.	.	TRBV7-6	TRBJ2-5
TGTGCCAGCAGCTTAGTAATAGCGGTCTACAATGAGCAGTTCTTC	CASSLVIAVYNEQFF	.	few	TRBV7-8	TRBJ2-1
TGTGCCAGCAGCTTAGATGACAGGGGGCAAGGTTCACCCCTCCACTTT	CASSLDDRGQGSPLHF	TRBD1	many	TRBV7-6	TRBJ1-6
TGTGCCAGCAGTTGGACAGGGACTGCAACTAATGAAAAACTGTTTTTT	CASSWTGTATNEKLFF	TRBD1	.	TRBV6-5	TRBJ1-4
TGTGCCAGCAGTTACTCGGGGAGACGAAACTATGGCTACACCTTC	CASSYSGRRNYGYTF	.	.	TRBV6-5	TRBJ1-2
TGTGCCAGCAGTTTATTCAGTAGTACACGGTCAAACTATGGCTACACCTTC	CASSLFSSTRSNYGYTF	.	.	TRBV12-3/TRBV12-4	TRBJ1-2
TGTGCCAGCAGCCGGAGCCGGCCAGAGACCCAGTACTTC	CASSRSRPETQYF	.	.	TRBV11-3	TRBJ2-5
TGTGCCAGCAGTGAGGGTGGGACAGCAAGTTATGGCTACACCTTC	CASSEGGTASYGYTF	TRBD1	few	TRBV6-1	TRBJ1-2
TGTGCCAGCAGCAATGAAAAGGGACAGTATAGCACAGATACGCAGTATTTT	CASSNEKGQYSTDTQYF	.	.	TRBV21-1	TRBJ2-3
TGTGCCACCCTGCTACAGGGGTATGAGCAGTTCTTC	CATLLQGYEQFF	TRBD1	few	TRBV2	TRBJ2-1
TGTGCCAGCAGCCCTACAGGGGGCGAGAACTATGGCTACACCTTC	CASSPTGGENYGYTF	TRBD1	many	TRBV12-3/TRBV12-4	TRBJ1-2
TGTGCCAGCAGCTTAGACCCAGGGCAAGAGACCCAGTACTTC	CASSLDPGQETQYF	.	.	TRBV7-8	TRBJ2-5
TGTGCCAGCAGACCCCAGGGGGTATTTAGCAATCAGCCCCAGCATTTT	CASRPQGVFSNQPQHF	TRBD1	many	TRBV28	TRBJ1-5
TGTGCCAGCAGTCCGACACCTACTAACTATGGCTACACCTTC	CASSPTPTNYGYTF	.	many	TRBV6-2/TRBV6-3	TRBJ1-2
TGTGCCAGCAGCCGTCTTGGGGGGAGCACAGATACGCAGTATTTT	CASSRLGGSTDTQYF	.	.	TRBV28	TRBJ2-3
TGTGCCAGCAGCTCCGCCCTCGGGGGGACTAGCGGTTACAATGAGCAGTTCTTC	CASSSALGGTSGYNEQFF	TRBD2	many	TRBV11-1	TRBJ2-1
TGCGCCAGCAGCTACCAGGGCCACTATGGCTACACCTTC	CASSYQGHYGYTF	.	few	TRBV4-3	TRBJ1-2
TGTGCCAGCTCGGAGGAGGGGTGGGAGGCCGCCAATGAAAAACTGTTTTTT	CASSEEGWEAANEKLFF	.	many	TRBV12-3/TRBV12-4	TRBJ1-4
TGTGCCATCCGTCGCGGGCTTGGTGAAAAACTGTTTTTT	CAIRRGLGEKLFF	.	.	TRBV10-3	TRBJ1-4